A single T cell receptor beta chain is shown here with its context. This entry comes from a study of blood T cell repertoires in COVID-19. This CDR3 has 16 residues. The trim removed 7 bases at V and 7 bases at J, leaving 14 bases unmatched. Germline loops: CDR1 ENHRY, CDR2 SYGVKD. Original data processing: Reference gene primer amplification yielded estimated nucleated cell counts. This table comes from immunoSEQ multiplex PCR, and its TCRdb copy is limited to in-frame clones, with some not included. V, J and clone size are those of that table, while D and trimming were read from the DNA. In the table there are some 210,000 clones, approximately 75% of which are singletons.

Sequencing was performed on PBMCs or T cells enriched from blood (not recorded which). The chain has TRBV10-3 and TRBJ1-2; 11 bases match TRBD1. The receptor was derived from a man aged 35-49 years who had recovered from COVID-19. CDR3 nucleotides: TGTGCCATCACCAACATTCTAGGACAGGGGGCTCCTGGCTACACCTTC. This sequence encodes CAITNILGQGAPGYTF.